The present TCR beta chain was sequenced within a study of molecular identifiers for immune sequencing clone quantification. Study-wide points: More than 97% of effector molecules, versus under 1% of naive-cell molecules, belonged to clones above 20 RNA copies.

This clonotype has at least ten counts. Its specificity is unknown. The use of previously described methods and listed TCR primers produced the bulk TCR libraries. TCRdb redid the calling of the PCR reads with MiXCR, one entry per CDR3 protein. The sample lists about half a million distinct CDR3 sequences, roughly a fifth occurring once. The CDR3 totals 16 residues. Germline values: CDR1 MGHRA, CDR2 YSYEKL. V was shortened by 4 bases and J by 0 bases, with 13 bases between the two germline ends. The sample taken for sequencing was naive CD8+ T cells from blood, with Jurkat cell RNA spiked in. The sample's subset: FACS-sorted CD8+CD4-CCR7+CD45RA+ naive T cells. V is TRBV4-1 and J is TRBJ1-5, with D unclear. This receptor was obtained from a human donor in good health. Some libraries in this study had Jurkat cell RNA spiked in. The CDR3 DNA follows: TGCGCCAGCAGCCCATCAGCTAGACCTAGCAATCAGCCCCAGCATTTT. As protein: CASSPSARPSNQPQHF.